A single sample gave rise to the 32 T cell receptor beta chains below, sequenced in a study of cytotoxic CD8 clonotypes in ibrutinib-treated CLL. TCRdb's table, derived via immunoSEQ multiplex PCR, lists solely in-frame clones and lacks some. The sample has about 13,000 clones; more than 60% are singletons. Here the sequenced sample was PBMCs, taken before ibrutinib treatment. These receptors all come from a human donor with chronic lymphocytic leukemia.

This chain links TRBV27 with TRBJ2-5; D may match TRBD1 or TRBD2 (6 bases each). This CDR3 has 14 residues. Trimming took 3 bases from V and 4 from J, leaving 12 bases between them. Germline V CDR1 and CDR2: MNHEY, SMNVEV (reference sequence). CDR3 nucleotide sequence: TGTGCCAGCAGTTTTGTGGAGGGGGGAGAGACCCAGTACTTC. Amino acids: CASSFVEGGETQYF.

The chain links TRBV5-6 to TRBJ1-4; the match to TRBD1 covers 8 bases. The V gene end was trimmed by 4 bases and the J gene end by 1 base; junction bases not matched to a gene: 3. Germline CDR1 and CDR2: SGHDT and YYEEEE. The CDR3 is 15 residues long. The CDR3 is CASSPGQGTNEKLFF. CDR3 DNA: TGTGCCAGCAGCCCCGGACAGGGAACTAATGAAAAACTGTTTTTT.

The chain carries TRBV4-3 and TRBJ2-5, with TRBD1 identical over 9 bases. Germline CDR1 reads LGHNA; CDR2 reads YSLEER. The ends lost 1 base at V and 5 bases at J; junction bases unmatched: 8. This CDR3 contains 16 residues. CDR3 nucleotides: TGCGCCAGCAGCCAAGGGATCCCCGGGACAGGGGAGACCCAGTACTTC. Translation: CASSQGIPGTGETQYF.

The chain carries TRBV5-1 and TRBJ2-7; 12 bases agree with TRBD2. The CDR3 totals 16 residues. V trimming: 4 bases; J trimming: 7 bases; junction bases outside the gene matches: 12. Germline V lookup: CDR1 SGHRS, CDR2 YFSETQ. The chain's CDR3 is CASSPQTPLAGGEQYF. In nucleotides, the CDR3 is TGCGCCAGCAGCCCCCAAACTCCTCTAGCGGGAGGGGAGCAGTACTTC.

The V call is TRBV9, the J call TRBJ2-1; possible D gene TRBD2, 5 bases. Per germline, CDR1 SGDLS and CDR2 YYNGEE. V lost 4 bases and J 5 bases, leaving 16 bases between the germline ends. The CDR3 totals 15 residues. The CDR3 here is CASSTSGGLNNEQFF. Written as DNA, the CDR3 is TGTGCCAGCAGCACAAGCGGTGGACTTAACAATGAGCAGTTCTTC.

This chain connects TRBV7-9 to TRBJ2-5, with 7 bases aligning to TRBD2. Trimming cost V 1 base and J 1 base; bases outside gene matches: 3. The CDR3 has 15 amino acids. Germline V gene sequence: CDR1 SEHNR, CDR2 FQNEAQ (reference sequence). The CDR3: CASSLVRGGQETQYF. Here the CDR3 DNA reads TGTGCCAGCAGCTTAGTTCGCGGGGGCCAAGAGACCCAGTACTTC.

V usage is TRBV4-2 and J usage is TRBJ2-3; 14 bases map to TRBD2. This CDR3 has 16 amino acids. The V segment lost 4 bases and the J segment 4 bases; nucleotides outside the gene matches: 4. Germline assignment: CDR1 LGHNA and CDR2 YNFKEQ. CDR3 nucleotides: TGTGCCAGCAGCCCGACTAGCGGGAGGGGGGCAGATACGCAGTATTTT. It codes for CASSPTSGRGADTQYF.

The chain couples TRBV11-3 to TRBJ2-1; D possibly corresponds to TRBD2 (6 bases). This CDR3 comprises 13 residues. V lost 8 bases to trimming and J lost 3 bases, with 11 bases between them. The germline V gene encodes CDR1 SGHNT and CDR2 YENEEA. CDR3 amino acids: CASSEAGYNEQFF. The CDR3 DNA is TGTGCCAGCTCTGAAGCGGGCTACAATGAGCAGTTCTTC.

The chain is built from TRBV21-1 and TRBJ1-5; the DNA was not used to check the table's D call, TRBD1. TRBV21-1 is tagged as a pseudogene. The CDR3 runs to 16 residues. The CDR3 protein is CASSTRQGQPNQPQHF. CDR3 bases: TGTGCCAGCAGCACACGACAGGGCCAACCCAATCAGCCCCAGCATTTT.

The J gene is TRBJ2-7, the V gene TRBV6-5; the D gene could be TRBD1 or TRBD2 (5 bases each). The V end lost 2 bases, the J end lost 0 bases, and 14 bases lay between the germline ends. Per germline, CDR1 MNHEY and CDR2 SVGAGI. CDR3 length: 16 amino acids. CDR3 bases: TGTGCCAGCAGTTACGAGACAGCCCGGGGCTCCTACGAGCAGTACTTC. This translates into CASSYETARGSYEQYF.

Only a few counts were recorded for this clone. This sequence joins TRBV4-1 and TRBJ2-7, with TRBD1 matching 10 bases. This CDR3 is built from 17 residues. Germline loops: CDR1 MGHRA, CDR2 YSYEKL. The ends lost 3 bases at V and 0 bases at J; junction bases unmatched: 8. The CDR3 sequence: CASSHPGTGANSYEQYF. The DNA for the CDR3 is TGCGCCAGCAGCCATCCCGGGACAGGGGCCAACTCCTACGAGCAGTACTTC.

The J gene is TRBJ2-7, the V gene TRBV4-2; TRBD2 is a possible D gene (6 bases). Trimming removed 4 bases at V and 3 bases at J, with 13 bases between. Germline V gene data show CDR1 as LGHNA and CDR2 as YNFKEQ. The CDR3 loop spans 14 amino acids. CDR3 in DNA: TGTGCCAGCAGCCCCGCGGCTAGCGACTACGAGCAGTACTTC. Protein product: CASSPAASDYEQYF.

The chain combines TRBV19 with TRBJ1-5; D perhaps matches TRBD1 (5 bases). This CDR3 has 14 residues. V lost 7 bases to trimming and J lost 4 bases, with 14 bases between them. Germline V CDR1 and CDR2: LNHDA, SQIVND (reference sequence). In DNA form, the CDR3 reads TGTGCCAGTACCGGGGGGGGTTGGAATCAGCCCCAGCATTTT. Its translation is CASTGGGWNQPQHF.

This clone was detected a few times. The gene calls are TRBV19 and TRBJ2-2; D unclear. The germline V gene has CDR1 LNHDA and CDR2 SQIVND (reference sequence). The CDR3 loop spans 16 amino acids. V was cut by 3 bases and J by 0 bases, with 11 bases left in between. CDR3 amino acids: CASSIPTVTNTGELFF. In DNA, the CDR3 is TGTGCCAGTAGTATTCCCACAGTCACGAACACCGGGGAGCTGTTTTTT.

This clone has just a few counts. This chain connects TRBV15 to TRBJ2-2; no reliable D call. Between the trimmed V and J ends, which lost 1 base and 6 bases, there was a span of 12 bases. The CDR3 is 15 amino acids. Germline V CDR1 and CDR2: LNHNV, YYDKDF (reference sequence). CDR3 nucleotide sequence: TGTGCCACCAGCAGAGCCGGATCCTTAGCCGGGGAGCTGTTTTTT. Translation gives CATSRAGSLAGELFF. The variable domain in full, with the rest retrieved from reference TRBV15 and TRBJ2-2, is DAMVIQNPRYQVTQFGKPVTLSCSQTLNHNVMYWYQQKSSQAPKLLFHYYDKDFNNEADTPDNFQSRRPNTSFCFLDIRSPGLGDTAMYLCATSRAGSLAGELFFGEGSRLTVL.

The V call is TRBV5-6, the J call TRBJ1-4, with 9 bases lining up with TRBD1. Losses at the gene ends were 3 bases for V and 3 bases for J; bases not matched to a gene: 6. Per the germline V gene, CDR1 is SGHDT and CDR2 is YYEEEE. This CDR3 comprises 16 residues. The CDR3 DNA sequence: TGTGCCAGCAGCTCCCCCCGACAGGGGGCTAATGAAAAACTGTTTTTT. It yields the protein CASSSPRQGANEKLFF.

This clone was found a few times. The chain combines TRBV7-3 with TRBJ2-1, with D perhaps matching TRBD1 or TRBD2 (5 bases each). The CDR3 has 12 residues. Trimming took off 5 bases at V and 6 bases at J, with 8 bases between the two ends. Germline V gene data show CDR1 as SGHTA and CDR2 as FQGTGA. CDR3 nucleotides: TGTGCCAGCAGCCCGGGGCCCAATGAGCAGTTCTTC. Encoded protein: CASSPGPNEQFF. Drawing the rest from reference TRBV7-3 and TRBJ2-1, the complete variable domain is GAGVSQTPSNKVTEKGKYVELRCDPISGHTALYWYRQSLGQGPEFLIYFQGTGAADDSGLPNDRFFAVRPEGSVSTLKIQRTERGDSAVYLCASSPGPNEQFFGPGTRLTVL.

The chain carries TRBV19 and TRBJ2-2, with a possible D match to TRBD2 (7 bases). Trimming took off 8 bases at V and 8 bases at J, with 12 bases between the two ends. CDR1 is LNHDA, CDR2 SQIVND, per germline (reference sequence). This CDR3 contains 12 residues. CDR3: CASRGASGELFF. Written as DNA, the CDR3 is TGTGCCAGTCGGGGGGCGTCTGGGGAGCTGTTTTTT.

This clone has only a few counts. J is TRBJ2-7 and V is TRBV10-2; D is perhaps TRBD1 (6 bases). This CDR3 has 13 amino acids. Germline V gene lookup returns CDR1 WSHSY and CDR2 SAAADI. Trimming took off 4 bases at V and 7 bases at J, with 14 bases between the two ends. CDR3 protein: CASSAQGQGEQYF. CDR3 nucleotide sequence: TGCGCCAGCAGTGCCCAGGGGCAGGGGGAGCAGTACTTC.

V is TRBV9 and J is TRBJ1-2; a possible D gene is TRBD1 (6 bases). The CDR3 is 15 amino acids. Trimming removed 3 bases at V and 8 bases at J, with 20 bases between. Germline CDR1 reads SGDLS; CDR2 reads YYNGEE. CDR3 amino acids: CASSARDTFYGGYTF. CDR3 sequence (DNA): TGTGCCAGCAGCGCCCGGGACACCTTTTATGGGGGCTACACCTTC.

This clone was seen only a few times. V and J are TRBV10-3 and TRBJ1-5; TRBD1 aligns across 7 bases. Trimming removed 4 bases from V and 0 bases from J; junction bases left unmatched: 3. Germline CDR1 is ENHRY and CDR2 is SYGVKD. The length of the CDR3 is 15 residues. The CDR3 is CAISAGGNSNQPQHF. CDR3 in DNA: TGTGCCATCAGTGCAGGGGGTAATAGCAATCAGCCCCAGCATTTT.

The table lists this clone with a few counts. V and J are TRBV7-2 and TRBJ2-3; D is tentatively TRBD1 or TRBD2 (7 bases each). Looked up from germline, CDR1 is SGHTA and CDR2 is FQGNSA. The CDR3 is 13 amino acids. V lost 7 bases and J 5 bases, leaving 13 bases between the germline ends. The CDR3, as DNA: TGTGCCAGCACAGGGGGGGCGGGAGATACGCAGTATTTT. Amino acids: CASTGGAGDTQYF.

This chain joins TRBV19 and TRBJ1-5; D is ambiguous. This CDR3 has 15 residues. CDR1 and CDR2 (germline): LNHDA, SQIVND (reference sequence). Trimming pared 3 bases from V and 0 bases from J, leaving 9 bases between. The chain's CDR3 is CASSIGQDSNQPQHF. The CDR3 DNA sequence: TGTGCCAGTAGTATTGGCCAGGATAGCAATCAGCCCCAGCATTTT.

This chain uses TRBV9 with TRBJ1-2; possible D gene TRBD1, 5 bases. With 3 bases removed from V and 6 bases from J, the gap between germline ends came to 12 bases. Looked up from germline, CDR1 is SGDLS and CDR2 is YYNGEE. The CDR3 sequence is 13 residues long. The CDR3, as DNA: TGTGCCAGCAGCGCCCAGGGCCGCCATGGCTACACCTTC. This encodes CASSAQGRHGYTF.

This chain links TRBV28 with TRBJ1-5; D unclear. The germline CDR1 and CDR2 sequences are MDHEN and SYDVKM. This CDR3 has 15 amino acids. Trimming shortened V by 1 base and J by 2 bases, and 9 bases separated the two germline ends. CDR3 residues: CASSLLRAGNQPQHF. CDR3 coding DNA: TGTGCCAGCAGTTTATTAAGGGCGGGCAATCAGCCCCAGCATTTT.

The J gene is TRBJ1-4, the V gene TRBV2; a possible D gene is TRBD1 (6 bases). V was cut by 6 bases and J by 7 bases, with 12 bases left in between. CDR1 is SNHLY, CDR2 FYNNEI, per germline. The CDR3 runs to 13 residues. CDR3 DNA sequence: TGTGCCAGCAGGAGGGGGGACCTTGAAAAACTGTTTTTT. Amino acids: CASRRGDLEKLFF.

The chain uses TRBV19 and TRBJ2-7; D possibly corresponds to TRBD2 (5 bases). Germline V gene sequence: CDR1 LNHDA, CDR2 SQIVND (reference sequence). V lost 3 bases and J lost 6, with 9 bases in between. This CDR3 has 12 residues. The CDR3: CASSMVRGEQYF. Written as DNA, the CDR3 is TGTGCCAGTAGTATGGTACGGGGCGAGCAGTACTTC.

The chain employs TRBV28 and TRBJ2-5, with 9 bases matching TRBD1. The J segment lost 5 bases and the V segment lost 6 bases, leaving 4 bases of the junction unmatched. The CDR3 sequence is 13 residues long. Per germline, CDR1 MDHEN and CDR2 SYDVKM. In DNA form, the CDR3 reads TGTGCCAGCAGCACAGGGGGCTTGGAGACCCAGTACTTC. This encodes CASSTGGLETQYF.

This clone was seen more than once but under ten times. The DNA of the CDR3 is TGTGCCAGTAGTACTAAGGGGGCCAACGAGCAGTACTTC. Amino acid sequence: CASSTKGANEQYF. The chain has TRBV19 and TRBJ2-7, with 7 bases fitting TRBD1. The CDR3 has 13 amino acids. J lost 5 bases, V lost 4 bases, and 5 bases had no gene match. Germline values: CDR1 LNHDA, CDR2 SQIVND (reference sequence). Combining the CDR3 with reference TRBV19 and TRBJ2-7 gives the whole variable domain DGGITQSPKYLFRKEGQNVTLSCEQNLNHDAMYWYRQDPGQGLRLIYYSQIVNDFQKGDIAEGYSVSREKKESFPLTVTSAQKNPTAFYLCASSTKGANEQYFGPGTRLTVT.

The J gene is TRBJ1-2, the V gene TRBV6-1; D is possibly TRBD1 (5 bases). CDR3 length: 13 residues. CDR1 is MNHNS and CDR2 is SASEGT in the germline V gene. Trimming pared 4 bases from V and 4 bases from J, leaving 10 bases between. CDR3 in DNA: TGTGCCAGCAGTGGAGGCAGGGCCTATGGCTACACCTTC. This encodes CASSGGRAYGYTF.

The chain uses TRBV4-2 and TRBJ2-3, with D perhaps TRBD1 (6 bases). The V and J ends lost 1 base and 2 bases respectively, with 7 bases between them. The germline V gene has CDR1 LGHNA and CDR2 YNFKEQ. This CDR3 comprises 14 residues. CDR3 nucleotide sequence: TGTGCCAGCAGCCAAGTGGGGGCCACAGATACGCAGTATTTT. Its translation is CASSQVGATDTQYF.

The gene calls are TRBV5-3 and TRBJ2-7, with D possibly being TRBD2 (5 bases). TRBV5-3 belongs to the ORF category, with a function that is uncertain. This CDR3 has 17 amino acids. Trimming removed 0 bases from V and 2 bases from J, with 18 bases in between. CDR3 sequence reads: CARSLVWRAILAYEQYF. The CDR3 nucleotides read TGTGCCAGAAGCTTGGTTTGGCGGGCCATCTTGGCCTACGAGCAGTACTTC.